Shown below are 22 T cell receptor beta chains from a single sample sequenced in a study of metastatic and nonmetastatic thyroid tumors (TCRdb year 2020). Receptor amplification or capture employed PCR. The instrument given in TCRdb is Illumina HiSeq 4000. TCRdb passed the public sequencing reads through fastp at Q25 and MiXCR, retaining productive beta sequences. The table for this sample lists around 35,000 clones; 15% to 20% of them were counted only once. Clones ranked in the top ten supply approximately 5% of the sample. No treatment had been received by any patient before thyroid surgery. What was sequenced was blood. The receptors here all came from a female donor with papillary thyroid cancer or a benign thyroid nodule (not recorded which). Some clones in this sample may be carry-over from other donors' samples.

This clone was observed many times. The chain carries TRBV28 and TRBJ1-2; tentatively, D is TRBD1 (6 bases). The CDR3 spans 15 residues. CDR1 and CDR2 from the germline V gene are MDHEN and SYDVKM. V lost 6 bases to trimming and J lost 1 base, with 15 bases between them. CDR3: CASRFRGRINYGYTF. CDR3 bases: TGTGCCAGCAGGTTCAGGGGTAGGATTAACTATGGCTACACCTTC.

Ten or more counts support this clone. The genes are TRBV3-1 and TRBJ2-4, with TRBD2 identical over 9 bases. This CDR3 is built from 19 residues. The germline V gene has CDR1 LGHDT and CDR2 YNNKEL (reference sequence). Trimming cost V 3 bases and J 0 bases; bases outside gene matches: 12. The CDR3 nucleotides are TGTGCCAGCAGCCATTACGCGGGAGGGGGGCTACTAGCCAAAAACATTCAGTACTTC. Amino acid sequence: CASSHYAGGGLLAKNIQYF.

V is TRBV20-1 and J is TRBJ2-7; 7 bases fit TRBD1. Germline CDR1 is DFQATT and CDR2 is SNEGSKA (reference sequence). This CDR3 has 12 residues. CDR3 sequence reads: CRGQSDSYEQYF. The CDR3 DNA reads TGCAGGGGACAGAGTGACTCCTACGAGCAGTACTTC.

This clone has at least ten counts. The V call is TRBV28, the J call TRBJ2-2, with D possibly matching TRBD2 (5 bases). The germline V gene has CDR1 MDHEN and CDR2 SYDVKM. The V and J ends lost 2 bases and 3 bases respectively, with 7 bases between them. CDR3 size: 14 residues. The CDR3 sequence: CASSLVGDTGELFF. The CDR3 bases are TGTGCCAGCAGTTTAGTCGGGGACACCGGGGAGCTGTTTTTT. Together with reference TRBV28 and TRBJ2-2, the CDR3 gives the full variable domain: DVKVTQSSRYLVKRTGEKVFLECVQDMDHENMFWYRQDPGLGLRLIYFSYDVKMKEKGDIPEGYSVSREKKERFSLILESASTNQTSMYLCASSLVGDTGELFFGEGSRLTVL.

This clone was observed many times. At one boundary the junction diverges from the germline segment, which might be a read error. The V call is TRBV6-5, the J call TRBJ1-3; no definite D call. This CDR3 contains 15 residues. The germline V gene encodes CDR1 MNHEY and CDR2 SVGAGI. CDR3 amino acids: CASSYRTTDGDTIYF. The CDR3 coding sequence is TGTGCCAGCAGTTATCGGACTACGGATGGAGACACCATATATTTT.

This clone has at least ten counts. The chain combines TRBV7-8 with TRBJ2-1, with 7 bases that match TRBD2. The CDR3 is 17 residues long. Germline CDR1 is SGHVS and CDR2 is FQNEAQ. Germline trimming cut 5 bases from V and 6 bases from J; bases unmatched to any gene: 16. CDR3 region: CASSIRPGGGTRNEQFF. In nucleotides, the CDR3 is TGTGCCAGCAGCATTCGACCGGGCGGGGGTACACGCAATGAGCAGTTCTTC.

This clone was counted many times. This chain uses TRBV10-3 with TRBJ2-5; D unresolved. Per germline, CDR1 ENHRY and CDR2 SYGVKD. The CDR3 is 13 residues long. Trimming stripped 10 bases from V and 2 bases from J, with 14 bases between. CDR3 DNA sequence: TGTGCCACCACTCCCGGGTCACAAGAGACCCAGTACTTC. Translating gives CATTPGSQETQYF.

This clone was recorded a few times. Germline is not matched at one junction end, which may reflect a read error. The chain combines TRBV6-2 or TRBV6-3 with TRBJ2-2, with 9 bases lining up with TRBD1. The germline CDR1 and CDR2 sequences are MNHEY and SVGEGT. This CDR3 has 14 amino acids. The CDR3 sequence is CASTRTGDTGELFF. CDR3 bases: TGTGCCAGCACGCGGACAGGGGACACCGGTGAGCTGTTTTTT.

This clone turned up a few times. This could be a read error, since a much larger clone is one nucleotide away. This specimen includes other DNA sequences encoding the same CDR3. V and J are TRBV29-1 and TRBJ2-2; D is unclear. V was cut by 7 bases and J by 2 bases, with 8 bases left in between. The CDR3 is 12 amino acids. The germline gives CDR1 SQVTM, CDR2 ANQGSEA. The CDR3 loop is CSAATNTGELFF. CDR3 DNA sequence: TGCAGCGCCGCAACTAACACCGGGGAGCTGTTTTTT.

In its sample, this clone was seen many times. CDR3 amino acids: CASSFIVNTEAFF. CDR3 DNA: TGCGCCAGCAGCTTTATAGTCAACACTGAAGCTTTCTTT. J is TRBJ1-1 and V is TRBV5-1, with D uncertain. Germline CDR1 reads SGHRS; CDR2 reads YFSETQ. Between the trimmed V and J ends, which lost 2 bases and 2 bases, there was a span of 7 bases. The CDR3 spans 13 residues. Filled out from reference TRBV5-1 and TRBJ1-1, the complete variable domain reads KAGVTQTPRYLIKTRGQQVTLSCSPISGHRSVSWYQQTPGQGLQFLFEYFSETQRNKGNFPGRFSGRQFSNSRSEMNVSTLELGDSALYLCASSFIVNTEAFFGQGTRLTVV.

In its sample, this clone was seen many times. The chain combines TRBV20-1 with TRBJ2-7, with D perhaps TRBD1 or TRBD2 (5 bases each). The CDR3 totals 14 residues. Germline values: CDR1 DFQATT, CDR2 SNEGSKA (reference sequence). V lost 1 base and J 3 bases, leaving 13 bases between the germline ends. The DNA for the CDR3 is TGCAGTGCTAGAGCCGAAAGAGGGGTCTACGAGCAGTACTTC. Translated, it gives CSARAERGVYEQYF.

A few counts support this clone. Given a much more abundant clone one base away, this may be a read error. This chain connects TRBV9 to TRBJ2-5; 9 bases are a match to TRBD2. V dropped 7 bases and J dropped 5; count of bases not matched to a gene: 12. This CDR3 comprises 15 residues. CDR1 SGDLS and CDR2 YYNGEE come from the germline V gene. CDR3 sequence reads: CASGLARGPLETQYF. As DNA, the CDR3 is TGTGCCAGCGGACTAGCGAGAGGGCCTCTCGAGACCCAGTACTTC.

This clone was recorded many times. The chain combines TRBV3-1 with TRBJ1-1; TRBD1 agrees at 12 bases. CDR3 length: 18 residues. V shed 4 bases and J 3 bases; nucleotides not matched to a gene: 12. In germline, CDR1 is LGHDT, CDR2 YNNKEL (reference sequence). Here the CDR3 DNA reads TGTGCCAGCAGCCTCCTGGCCGGGACAGGGGGCTCGGACACTGAAGCTTTCTTT. This encodes CASSLLAGTGGSDTEAFF. Supplemented by reference TRBV3-1 and TRBJ1-1, the full variable domain reads DTAVSQTPKYLVTQMGNDKSIKCEQNLGHDTMYWYKQDSKKFLKIMFSYNNKELIINETVPNRFSPKSPDKAHLNLHINSLELGDSAVYFCASSLLAGTGGSDTEAFFGQGTRLTVV.

This clone was picked up many times. V and J are TRBV19 and TRBJ2-1, with D perhaps matching TRBD1 (5 bases). Trimming removed 3 bases at V and 6 bases at J, with 9 bases between. Germline V CDR1 and CDR2: LNHDA, SQIVND (reference sequence). The CDR3 runs 13 residues. The CDR3, as DNA: TGTGCCAGTAGTATCTTGGGGCGCAATGAGCAGTTCTTC. Protein product: CASSILGRNEQFF.

This clone was recorded many times. Additional DNA sequences in this sample encode the identical CDR3. The V gene is TRBV20-1, the J gene TRBJ2-2, with 12 bases identical to TRBD2. CDR3 length: 16 residues. With V trimmed by 0 bases and J by 4 bases, 3 bases remained unmatched. Germline V gene sequence: CDR1 DFQATT, CDR2 SNEGSKA (reference sequence). DNA of the CDR3: TGCAGTGCTAGAGATGGGACTAGCGGGCGCACCGGGGAGCTGTTTTTT. As protein: CSARDGTSGRTGELFF.

This chain links TRBV6-1 with TRBJ2-1; TRBD2 matches at 7 bases. CDR1 MNHNS and CDR2 SASEGT come from the germline V gene. The ends lost 7 bases at V and 7 bases at J; junction bases unmatched: 16. CDR3 length: 16 amino acids. The CDR3 nucleotides read TGTGCCAGCATACCGCCCCCCTGGACTAGTATTAATGAGCAGTTCTTC. As protein: CASIPPPWTSINEQFF.

This clone was detected ten times or more. The J gene is TRBJ1-5, the V gene TRBV24-1; D gene uncertain. CDR3 length: 14 residues. The V gene lost 6 bases and the J gene lost 2 bases, with 10 bases spanning the gap. In germline, CDR1 is KGHDR, CDR2 SFDVKD. The CDR3 sequence is CATSRGGGNQPQHF. CDR3 nucleotide sequence: TGTGCCACCAGTCGGGGAGGAGGCAATCAGCCCCAGCATTTT.

This clone was observed at least ten times. Other DNA sequences in the same sample also yield this CDR3. The chain recombines TRBV29-1 with TRBJ2-7, with a weak D call TRBD2 (6 bases). V was trimmed by 5 bases and J by 6 bases, leaving 11 bases between them. CDR1 and CDR2 from the germline V gene are SQVTM and ANQGSEA. CDR3 length: 11 residues. The CDR3 region is CSVSGVGEQYF. In nucleotides, the CDR3 is TGCAGCGTTTCGGGGGTGGGCGAGCAGTACTTC.

There are many counts of this clone. This rearrangement joins TRBV3-1 to TRBJ1-6; D gene ambiguous. Germline CDR1 LGHDT, CDR2 YNNKEL (reference sequence). The CDR3 is 14 amino acids. The ends were cut back, 2 bases at V and 0 bases at J, with 2 bases in the middle. CDR3 DNA sequence: TGTGCCAGCAGCCAAAGCTCCTATAATTCACCCCTCCACTTT. Translation: CASSQSSYNSPLHF.

The chain recombines TRBV14 with TRBJ2-7; 11 nucleotides align to TRBD1. The V segment lost 8 bases and the J segment 5 bases; nucleotides outside the gene matches: 11. The CDR3 has 15 amino acids. The germline CDR1 and CDR2 sequences are SGHDN and FVKESK. CDR3 DNA: TGTGCCAGCGGCCGGAAGGGACAGGGGGGCCACGAGCAGTACTTC. It specifies CASGRKGQGGHEQYF.

Of note for this clone: Since a much larger clone is just one base distant, this may be a read error. V is TRBV11-2 and J is TRBJ2-3, with TRBD2 identical over 9 bases. Trimming cost V 7 bases and J 3 bases; bases outside gene matches: 17. Germline CDR1 SGHAT, CDR2 FQNNGV. The CDR3 extends over 18 amino acids. This chain's CDR3 is CASIPGGSGSENTDTQYF. CDR3 bases: TGTGCCAGCATCCCTGGGGGTAGCGGGAGCGAAAATACAGATACGCAGTATTTT.

This clone was counted ten times or more. The V and J genes are TRBV3-1 and TRBJ2-7; D unresolved. The germline V gene encodes CDR1 LGHDT and CDR2 YNNKEL (reference sequence). V gave up 0 bases and J gave up 0 bases, with 6 bases separating them. The CDR3 consists of 14 residues. This chain's CDR3 is CASSQDHSSYEQYF. The CDR3 nucleotides are TGTGCCAGCAGCCAAGATCACAGCTCCTACGAGCAGTACTTC.